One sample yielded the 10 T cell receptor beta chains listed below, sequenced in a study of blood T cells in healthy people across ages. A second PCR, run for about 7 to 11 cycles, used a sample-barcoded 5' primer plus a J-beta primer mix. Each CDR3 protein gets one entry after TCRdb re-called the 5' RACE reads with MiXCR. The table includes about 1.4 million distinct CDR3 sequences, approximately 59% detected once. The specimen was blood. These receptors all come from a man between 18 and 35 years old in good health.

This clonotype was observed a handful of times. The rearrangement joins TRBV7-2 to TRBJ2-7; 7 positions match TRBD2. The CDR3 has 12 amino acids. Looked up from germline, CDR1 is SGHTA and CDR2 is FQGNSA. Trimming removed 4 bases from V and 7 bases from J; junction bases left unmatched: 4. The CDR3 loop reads CASSSGTNEQYF. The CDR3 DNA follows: TGTGCCAGCAGCTCCGGGACTAATGAGCAGTACTTC.

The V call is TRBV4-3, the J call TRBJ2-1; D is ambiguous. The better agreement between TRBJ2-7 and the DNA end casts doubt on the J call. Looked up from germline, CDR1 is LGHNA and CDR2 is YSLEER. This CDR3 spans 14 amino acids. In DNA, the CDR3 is TGCGCCAGCAGCCAAGGGACGAGATACAATGAGCAGTACTTC. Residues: CASSQGTRYNEQYF.

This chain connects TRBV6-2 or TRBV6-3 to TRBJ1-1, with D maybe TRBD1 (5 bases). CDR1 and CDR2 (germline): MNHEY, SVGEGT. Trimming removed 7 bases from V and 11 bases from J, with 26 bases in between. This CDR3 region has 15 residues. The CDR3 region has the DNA TGTGCCAGCAACGAGTCGGTCCTCAGGGTCGTCGAGGCTTTCTTT. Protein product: CASNESVLRVVEAFF.

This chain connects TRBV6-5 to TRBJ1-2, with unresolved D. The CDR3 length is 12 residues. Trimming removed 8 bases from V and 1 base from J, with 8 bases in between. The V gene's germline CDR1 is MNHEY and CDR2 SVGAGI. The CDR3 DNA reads TGTGCCAGCGGGGTAGATAACTATGGCTACACCTTC. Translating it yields CASGVDNYGYTF.

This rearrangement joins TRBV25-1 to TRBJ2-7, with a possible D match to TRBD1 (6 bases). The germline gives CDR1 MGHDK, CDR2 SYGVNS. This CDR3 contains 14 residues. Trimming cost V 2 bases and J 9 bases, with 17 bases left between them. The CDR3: CASSETGSKKVQYF. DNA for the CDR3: TGTGCCAGCAGTGAAACAGGGAGTAAGAAGGTGCAGTACTTC.

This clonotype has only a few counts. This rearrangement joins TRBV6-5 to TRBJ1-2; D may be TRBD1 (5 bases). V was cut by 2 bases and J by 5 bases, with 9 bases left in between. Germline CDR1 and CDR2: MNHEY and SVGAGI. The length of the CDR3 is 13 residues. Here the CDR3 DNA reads TGTGCCAGCAGTTACGGGGCCTTATATGGCTACACCTTC. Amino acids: CASSYGALYGYTF.

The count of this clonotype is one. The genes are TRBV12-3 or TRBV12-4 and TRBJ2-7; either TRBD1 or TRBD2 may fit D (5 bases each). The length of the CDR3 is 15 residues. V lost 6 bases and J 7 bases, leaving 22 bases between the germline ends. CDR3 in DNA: TGTGCCAGCAGCCCCGGGACGCGTTCCTACAATGAGCAGTACTTC. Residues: CASSPGTRSYNEQYF.

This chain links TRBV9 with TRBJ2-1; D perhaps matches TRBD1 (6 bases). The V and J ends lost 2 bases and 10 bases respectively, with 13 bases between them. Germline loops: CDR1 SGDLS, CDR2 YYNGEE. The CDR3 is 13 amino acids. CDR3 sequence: CASSVGSGTEQFF. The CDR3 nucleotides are TGTGCCAGCAGCGTGGGGTCCGGGACAGAGCAGTTCTTC. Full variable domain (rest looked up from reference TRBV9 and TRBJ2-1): DSGVTQTPKHLITATGQRVTLRCSPRSGDLSVYWYQQSLDQGLQFLIQYYNGEERAKGNILERFSAQQFPDLHSELNLSSLELGDSALYFCASSVGSGTEQFFGPGTRLTVL.

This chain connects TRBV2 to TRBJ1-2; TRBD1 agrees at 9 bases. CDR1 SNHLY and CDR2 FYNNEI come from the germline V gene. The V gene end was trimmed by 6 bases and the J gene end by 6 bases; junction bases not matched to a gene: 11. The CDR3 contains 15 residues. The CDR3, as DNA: TGTGCCAGCAGCAAACGGGACAGGGAAGACCATGGCTACACCTTC. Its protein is CASSKRDREDHGYTF.

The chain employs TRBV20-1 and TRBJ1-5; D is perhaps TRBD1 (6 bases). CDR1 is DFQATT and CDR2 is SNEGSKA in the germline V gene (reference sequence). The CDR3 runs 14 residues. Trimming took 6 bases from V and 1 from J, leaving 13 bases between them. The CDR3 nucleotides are TGCAGTGCCCCATTTCAGGGGAGCAATCAGCCCCAGCATTTT. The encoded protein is CSAPFQGSNQPQHF.